This T cell receptor beta chain was sequenced in a study of cytomegalovirus exposure and HLA in healthy donors. PCR involved 60 Vbeta and 13 Jbeta primers. Some clones are missing from TCRdb's copy, which holds only in-frame ones; the method was immunoSEQ multiplex PCR. The sample lists approximately 140,000 clones, around 80% seen once, with around 1.8% in the top ten. Findings and limits, study-wide: The classifier was said to identify cytomegalovirus status with high specificity and sensitivity.

In this sample, this clone turned up once. The antigen remains unidentified. Donors showed nominal health when sampled, although they likely had unrecorded immune exposures. V lost 3 bases and J lost 1; bases outside the gene matches: 3. Germline V gene sequence: CDR1 GTSNPN, CDR2 SVGIG (reference sequence). CDR3 length equals 14 residues. The rearrangement uses TRBV30 and TRBJ2-1; 7 nucleotides align to TRBD2. This receptor was identified in a woman aged 50 to 60 in good health and CMV-seronegative. Sequencing used PBMCs. In DNA, the CDR3 is TGTGCCTGGAGGGCCGGGAGGTCCTACAATGAGCAGTTCTTC. Translation: CAWRAGRSYNEQFF.